The present T cell receptor (beta chain) was sequenced within a study of T cell responses to AZD1222 COVID-19 vaccine. From germline, CDR1 is ENHRY and CDR2 SYGVKD. The CDR3 spans 14 residues. With V trimmed by 0 bases and J by 7 bases, 3 bases remained unmatched. Produced via immunoSEQ multiplex PCR; TCRdb's table is partial and in-frame only. Of 170,000 or so clones detected, around 88% appear once; the ten largest clones hold under 14%. In regard to this clone: The antigen is not known.

Findings and limits, study-wide: The donor group comprised mostly white British people and more females; the analysis possibly underestimated clonal diversity. At baseline, just a handful of AZD1222 recipients tested seropositive. Every sample of the repertoires postdated the peak T cell response. Dominant at 160-218 and 743-854, vaccine-associated CD4 TCRs also spanned spike.

This rearrangement joins TRBV10-3 to TRBJ2-1; 7 bases line up with TRBD1. Here the sequenced sample was peripheral blood, taken 28 days after the second AZD1222 dose. The receptor's source is an adult who received the AZD1222 COVID-19 vaccine. The CDR3 coding sequence is TGTGCCATCAGTGAGTCGAGGGACAGAAATGAGCAGTTCTTC. Its translation is CAISESRDRNEQFF.